This T cell receptor (beta chain) was identified during a study of monozygotic twins with inflammatory bowel disease. Notes on this clonotype: No antigen is known for it.

The CDR3 runs 14 residues. CDR1 LNHNV and CDR2 YYDKDF come from the germline V gene (reference sequence). Study-wide results and caveats: In these data, no single strong IBD-associated signal or clonotype received support.

Per sample, reverse transcription was split into eight reactions. UMIs containing a 6-nucleotide sample barcode were added via template switching. Following a re-call of the 5' RACE reads, TCRdb has one entry per CDR3 protein and lacks DNA. The specimen's table records around 230,000 distinct CDR3 sequences. The V gene is TRBV15, the J gene TRBJ2-5; TCRdb's D gene call, TRBD1, goes unchecked for lack of DNA. This TCR derives from a human donor with ulcerative colitis or Crohn's disease, or a healthy co-twin of an affected twin (not recorded which). The sample comprised blood. The chain's CDR3 is CATSTRDPREAQYF.